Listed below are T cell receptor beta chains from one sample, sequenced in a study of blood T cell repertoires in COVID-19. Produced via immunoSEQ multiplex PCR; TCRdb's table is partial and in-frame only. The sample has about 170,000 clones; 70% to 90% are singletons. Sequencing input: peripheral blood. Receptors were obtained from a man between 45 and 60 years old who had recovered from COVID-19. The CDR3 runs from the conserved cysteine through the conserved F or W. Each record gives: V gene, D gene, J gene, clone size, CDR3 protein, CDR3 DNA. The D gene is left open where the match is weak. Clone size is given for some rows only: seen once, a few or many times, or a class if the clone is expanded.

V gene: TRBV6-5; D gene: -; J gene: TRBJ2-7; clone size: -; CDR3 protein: CASSYGSAGVTYEQYF; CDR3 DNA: TGTGCCAGCAGTTACGGGTCGGCAGGCGTAACCTACGAGCAGTACTTC
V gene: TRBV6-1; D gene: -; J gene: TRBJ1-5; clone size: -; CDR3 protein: CASSEELIQPQHF; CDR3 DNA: TGTGCCAGCAGTGAAGAACTGATTCAGCCCCAGCATTTT
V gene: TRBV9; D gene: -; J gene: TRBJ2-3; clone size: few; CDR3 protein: CASSSYSGTDTQYF; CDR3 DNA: TGTGCCAGCAGCAGTTATTCGGGCACAGATACGCAGTATTTT
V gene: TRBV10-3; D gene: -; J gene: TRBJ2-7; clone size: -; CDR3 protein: CAIREGVTYEQYF; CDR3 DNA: TGTGCCATCAGGGAGGGAGTCACCTACGAGCAGTACTTC
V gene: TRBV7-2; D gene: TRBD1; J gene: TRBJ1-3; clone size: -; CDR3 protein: CASSRVQGAGNTIYF; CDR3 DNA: TGTGCCAGCAGCCGCGTACAGGGGGCTGGAAACACCATATATTTT
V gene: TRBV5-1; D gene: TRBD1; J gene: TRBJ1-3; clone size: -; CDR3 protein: CASSTGQGGNTIYF; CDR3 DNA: TGCGCCAGCAGCACGGGACAGGGAGGAAACACCATATATTTT
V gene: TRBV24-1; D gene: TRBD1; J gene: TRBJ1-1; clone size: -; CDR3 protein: CATSDWTGWAEAFF; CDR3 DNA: TGTGCCACCAGTGATTGGACAGGGTGGGCTGAAGCTTTCTTT
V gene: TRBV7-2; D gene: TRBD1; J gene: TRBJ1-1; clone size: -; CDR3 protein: CASSEGTGYTEAFF; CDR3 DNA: TGTGCCAGCAGCGAGGGGACAGGCTACACTGAAGCTTTCTTT
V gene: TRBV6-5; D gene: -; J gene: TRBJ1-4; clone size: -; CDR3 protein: CACQWRDQEKLFF; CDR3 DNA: TGTGCGTGCCAGTGGAGGGATCAGGAAAAACTGTTTTTT
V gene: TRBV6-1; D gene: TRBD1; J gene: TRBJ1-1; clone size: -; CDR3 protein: CASSERQGAAEAFF; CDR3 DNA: TGTGCCAGCAGTGAAAGACAGGGGGCCGCTGAAGCTTTCTTT
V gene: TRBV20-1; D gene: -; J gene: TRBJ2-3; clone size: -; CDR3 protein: CSASILATDTQYF; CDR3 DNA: TGCAGTGCTAGTATCCTAGCTACAGATACGCAGTATTTT
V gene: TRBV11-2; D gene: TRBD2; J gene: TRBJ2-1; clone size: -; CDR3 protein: CASSLERGGYNEQFF; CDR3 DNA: TGTGCCAGCAGCTTAGAGCGCGGGGGGTACAATGAGCAGTTCTTC
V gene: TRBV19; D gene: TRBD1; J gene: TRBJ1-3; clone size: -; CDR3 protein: CASSTGQGTGNTIYF; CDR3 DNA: TGTGCCAGTAGTACTGGACAGGGGACTGGAAACACCATATATTTT
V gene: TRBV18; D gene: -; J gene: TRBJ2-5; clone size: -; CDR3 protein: CASSRGAQETQYF; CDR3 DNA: TGTGCCAGCTCTCGCGGGGCCCAAGAGACCCAGTACTTC
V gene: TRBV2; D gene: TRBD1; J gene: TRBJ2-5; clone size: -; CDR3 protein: CASSVRLNRGETQYF; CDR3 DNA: TGTGCCAGCAGTGTTCGGTTGAACAGGGGAGAGACCCAGTACTTC
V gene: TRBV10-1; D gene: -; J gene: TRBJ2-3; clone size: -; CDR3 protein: CASRSGGTDTQYF; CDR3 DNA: TGCGCCAGCAGGTCAGGGGGCACAGATACGCAGTATTTT
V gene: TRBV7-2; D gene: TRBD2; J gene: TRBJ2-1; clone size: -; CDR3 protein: CASSSSGTYNEQFF; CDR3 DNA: TGTGCCAGCAGTTCGAGCGGGACCTACAATGAGCAGTTCTTC
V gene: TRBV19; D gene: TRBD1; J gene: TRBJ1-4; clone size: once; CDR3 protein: CASRDRGEKLFF; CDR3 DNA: TGTGCCAGTAGGGACAGGGGGGAAAAACTGTTTTTT
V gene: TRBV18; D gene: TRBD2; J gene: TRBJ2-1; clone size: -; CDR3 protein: CASSPPGGSYNEQFF; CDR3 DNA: TGTGCCAGCTCACCACCGGGAGGGTCCTACAATGAGCAGTTCTTC
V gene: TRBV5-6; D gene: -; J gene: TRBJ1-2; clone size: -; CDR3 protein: CASSLTGFDGYTF; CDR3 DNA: TGTGCCAGCAGCTTGACAGGGTTCGATGGCTACACCTTC
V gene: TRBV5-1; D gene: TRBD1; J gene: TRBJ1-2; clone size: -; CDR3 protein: CASSLAGTANYGYTF; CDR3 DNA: TGCGCCAGCAGCTTGGCTGGGACAGCTAACTATGGCTACACCTTC
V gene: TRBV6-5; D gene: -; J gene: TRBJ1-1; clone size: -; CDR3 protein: CASSFRGFNTEAFF; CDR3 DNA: TGTGCCAGCAGTTTCAGGGGCTTTAACACTGAAGCTTTCTTT
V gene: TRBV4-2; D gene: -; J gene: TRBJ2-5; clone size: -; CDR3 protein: CASSQDAGSGLTQYF; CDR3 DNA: TGTGCCAGCAGCCAAGATGCAGGGTCCGGATTGACCCAGTACTTC
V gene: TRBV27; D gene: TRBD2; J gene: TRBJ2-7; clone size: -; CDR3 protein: CASSNPGGSYEQYF; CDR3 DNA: TGTGCCAGCAGTAACCCGGGGGGGTCCTACGAGCAGTACTTC
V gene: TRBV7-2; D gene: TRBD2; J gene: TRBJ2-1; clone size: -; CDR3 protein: CASSRTSGVDNEQFF; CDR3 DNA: TGTGCCAGCAGCCGGACTAGCGGGGTAGACAATGAGCAGTTCTTC
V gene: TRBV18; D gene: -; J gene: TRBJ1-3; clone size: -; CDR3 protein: CASSPKTGGNTIYF; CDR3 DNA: TGTGCCAGCTCACCAAAGACAGGTGGAAACACCATATATTTT
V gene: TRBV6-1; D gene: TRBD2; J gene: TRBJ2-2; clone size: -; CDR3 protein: CASGGGGWLFF; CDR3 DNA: TGTGCCAGCGGGGGGGGAGGTTGGCTGTTTTTT
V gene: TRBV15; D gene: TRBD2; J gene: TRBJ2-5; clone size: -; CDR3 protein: CATSGSGTSHRETQYF; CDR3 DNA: TGTGCCACCAGCGGGAGCGGGACCTCGCACCGAGAGACCCAGTACTTC